This T cell receptor beta chain is drawn from a study of blood T cell repertoires in COVID-19 (TCRdb year 2020). For the study in its entirety: The collaborator samples originated in the United States, Italy and Spain and spanned the acute and convalescent phases of COVID-19. The material from the prospective study consisted of cDNA or gDNA derived from T cells, B-cell-depleted T cells, or PBMCs. Deeply sampled blood TCRbeta repertoires from subjects exposed to, actively infected with, or recovered from COVID-19 were included in the dataset. The repertoires were made available in a free public database intended to serve as a resource for research on the immune response to SARS-CoV-2. Samples were obtained from the ongoing ImmuneRACE study (first 160 participants) and from some 1,200 subjects provided by 6 global collaborators. The sample metadata nearly always contained a de-identified subject ID, COVID-19 status, age in years and sex. HLA class I and class II types, where available, came from metadata supplied by the sample provider rather than from assay-based typing. On the study overall, not on this receptor specifically: The quantity of clinical and demographic metadata differed by source and by participant and was supplied without curation.

TCRbeta CDR3 regions were amplified from genomic DNA using the immunoSEQ Assay, a bias-controlled multiplex PCR. As for how the authors treated the data: Within the assay, amplification of reference gene primers was used to estimate how many nucleated cells each sample contained. To quantify the absolute abundance of each unique TCRbeta CDR3 rearrangement, sequence reads were collapsed and filtered. Productive Simpson clonality was computed per sample as the square root of Simpson's diversity index over productive rearrangements. TCRdb carries this immuneACCESS record with in-frame sequences only. Its versions omit some clonotypes, under half of them owing to an unresolved V gene in the studies checked, with the rest unexplained. V, J and clone size reflect that table, while D and trimming were determined from the DNA. This sample comprises about 240,000 clones, roughly nine tenths of them detected only once. Clones ranked in the top ten supply 6.2% of the sample.

Each collaborating institution followed its own protocols to collect whole blood in K2EDTA tubes. Collaborator samples were shipped for TCRbeta analysis as frozen whole blood, isolated PBMCs, or DNA extracted from either sample type. The CDR3 covers 16 residues, taking in both the cysteine and the phenylalanine. Only the CDR3 part of the read is kept: 48 bases, read in frame from the first base. From the germline V gene, CDR1 is MNHEY and CDR2 is SVGEGT. Trimming accounts for 2 bases at V and 4 bases at J, while the number of junction bases matched to no gene is 11. In regard to this clone: Its target antigen remains unknown. Base qualities were left out, and no much larger clone turns up one base away.

This TCR derives from a man aged 60 to 75 with acute or convalescent COVID-19. The sample taken for sequencing was peripheral blood. In this chain, TRBV6-2 or TRBV6-3 is recombined with TRBJ2-7, with 7 bases matching TRBD2. In nucleotides, the sequence is TGTGCCAGCAGTTACCGGCCGCTAGCGGCCGTATACGAGCAGTACTTC. Its amino acids are CASSYRPLAAVYEQYF.